This T cell receptor beta chain was recovered during a study of identical twins. The study, taken as a whole, reports: Abundant cord blood beta clonotypes carried fewer insertions; memory repertoires showed none.

The CDR3 consists of 18 residues. V shed 4 bases and J 4 bases; nucleotides not matched to a gene: 14. CDR1 is SGHAT, CDR2 FQNNGV, per germline. TCRdb recomputed calls from the 5' RACE reads with MiXCR, one row per CDR3 protein. The sample has roughly 720,000 distinct CDR3 sequences; about 20% are singletons. Points on this clonotype: Its antigen is not known.

This sample also belongs to another study, concerning T cells expressing NK-cell markers.

This rearrangement joins TRBV11-2 to TRBJ2-5; TRBD1 aligns across 11 bases. This sequence was found in a woman in her late teens or twenties in good health. The sample consisted of PBMCs. The CDR3 region has the DNA TGTGCCAGCAGCTGGAGAAGGGACAGGGGGGTATTTCGAGAGACCCAGTACTTC. Translation: CASSWRRDRGVFRETQYF. The whole variable domain, remainder taken from reference TRBV11-2 and TRBJ2-5, is EAGVAQSPRYKIIEKRQSVAFWCNPISGHATLYWYQQILGQGPKLLIQFQNNGVVDDSQLPKDRFSAERLKGVDSTLKIQPAKLEDSAVYLCASSWRRDRGVFRETQYFGPGTRLLVL.